These T cell receptor beta chains were read from a single sample in a study of blood T cell repertoires in COVID-19. Generated by immunoSEQ multiplex PCR, the TCRdb table keeps only in-frame clones and is missing some. The repertoire consists of about 440,000 clones, with around 90% occurring once and the leading ten covering about 2.1%. The sequenced material came from PBMCs or T cells enriched from blood (not recorded which). These receptors all come from a woman aged 18-29 years with acute COVID-19. CDR3s include the opening cysteine and the closing phenylalanine or tryptophan. Fields, in order: clone size, V gene, D gene, J gene, CDR3 protein, CDR3 DNA. D genes are given only for firm matches. The size of a clone is reported for some rows only, either as once, few or many, or as a class for expanded clones.

>NA|TRBV6-5|TRBD1|TRBJ2-2
CASSSRTGGTGELFF
TGTGCCAGCAGTTCCCGGACAGGGGGGACCGGGGAGCTGTTTTTT
>NA|TRBV3-1/TRBV3-2|TRBD1|TRBJ1-1
CASSQAGGVRTEAFF
TGTGCCAGCAGCCAGGCAGGGGGCGTGAGGACTGAAGCTTTCTTT
>NA|TRBV12-3/TRBV12-4|NA|TRBJ2-7
CASSTGYEQYF
TGTGCCAGCAGTACAGGCTACGAGCAGTACTTC
>once|TRBV19|NA|TRBJ1-5
CASSIDGGYQPQHF
TGTGCCAGTAGTATTGACGGGGGTTATCAGCCCCAGCATTTT
>once|TRBV4-1|NA|TRBJ2-7
CASSPSGGLEQYF
TGCGCCAGCAGCCCATCAGGGGGGCTCGAGCAGTACTTC
>NA|TRBV30|TRBD1|TRBJ1-5
CAWSDLRDRVQPQHF
TGTGCCTGGAGTGACCTCCGGGACAGGGTTCAGCCCCAGCATTTT
>NA|TRBV29-1|TRBD2|TRBJ2-3
CSVGIAGGVADTQYF
TGCAGCGTTGGAATCGCGGGGGGGGTCGCAGATACGCAGTATTTT
>NA|TRBV27|TRBD2|TRBJ2-5
CASSSQTSQAVETQYF
TGTGCCAGCAGTTCTCAGACTAGCCAGGCAGTTGAGACCCAGTACTTC
>NA|TRBV23-1|NA|TRBJ1-1
CASGPQNTEAFF
TGCGCCAGCGGCCCTCAGAACACTGAAGCTTTCTTT
>few|TRBV7-3|NA|TRBJ1-5
CALQTGSLNQPQHF
TGTGCCCTTCAGACAGGATCTTTAAATCAGCCCCAGCATTTT
>once|TRBV25-1|TRBD1|TRBJ2-1
CASSEGQGRNEQFF
TGTGCCAGCAGTGAGGGACAGGGGAGGAATGAGCAGTTCTTC
>NA|TRBV19|TRBD1|TRBJ2-7
CASSIRTGSLFEQYF
TGTGCCAGTAGTATTCGGACAGGGAGCCTTTTCGAGCAGTACTTC
>NA|TRBV5-1|NA|TRBJ2-7
CASSFSGVIGYEQYF
TGCGCCAGCAGCTTTTCGGGAGTCATTGGCTACGAGCAGTACTTC
>few|TRBV5-6|TRBD1|TRBJ1-1
CASSVWWVQGALGNTEAFF
TGTGCCAGCAGCGTATGGTGGGTACAGGGGGCTCTTGGGAACACTGAAGCTTTCTTT
>NA|TRBV12-3/TRBV12-4|TRBD2|TRBJ2-7
CASSFGGGSEQYF
TGTGCCAGCAGTTTCGGCGGGGGAAGCGAGCAGTACTTC
>NA|TRBV27|NA|TRBJ2-1
CASSLGSFNEQFF
TGTGCCAGCAGTTTGGGCAGTTTCAATGAGCAGTTCTTC
>NA|TRBV12-3/TRBV12-4|NA|TRBJ1-1
CASRTGENAEAFF
TGTGCCAGCAGGACAGGAGAGAACGCTGAAGCTTTCTTT
>NA|TRBV15|TRBD1|TRBJ2-1
CATSIGQVYNEQFF
TGTGCCACCAGCATTGGACAGGTTTACAATGAGCAGTTCTTC
>NA|TRBV13|NA|TRBJ2-7
CASSSTLRGRIYEQYF
TGTGCCAGCAGCTCCACTCTCAGGGGTCGGATCTACGAGCAGTACTTC
>NA|TRBV29-1|TRBD2|TRBJ2-7
CSASAGGLYEQYF
TGCAGCGCTTCAGCGGGAGGCCTCTACGAGCAGTACTTC
>NA|TRBV7-8|TRBD1|TRBJ2-1
CASSRILGGSYNEQFF
TGTGCCAGCAGCCGTATCCTAGGGGGCTCTTACAATGAGCAGTTCTTC
>NA|TRBV29-1|NA|TRBJ1-1
CSVLSQTRGSTEAFF
TGCAGCGTTTTGTCTCAGACGAGAGGGAGCACTGAAGCTTTCTTT
>NA|TRBV18|TRBD2|TRBJ2-1
CASSKTSGLNNEQFF
TGTGCCAGCTCAAAGACTAGCGGGCTAAACAATGAGCAGTTCTTC
>NA|TRBV10-1|TRBD2|TRBJ2-3
CASSGRTSGRAGTDTQYF
TGCGCCAGCAGTGGTAGGACTAGCGGGAGGGCCGGGACAGATACGCAGTATTTT
>NA|TRBV28|NA|TRBJ1-3
CATLDSQFFSGNTIYF
TGTGCCACCCTGGATAGCCAGTTCTTTTCTGGAAACACCATATATTTT
>NA|TRBV28|NA|TRBJ1-3
CASHGGLAGNTIYF
TGTGCCAGCCACGGGGGGTTAGCTGGAAACACCATATATTTT
>many|TRBV27|TRBD2|TRBJ2-2
CASSLSPGGNTGELFF
TGTGCCAGCAGTTTATCTCCGGGAGGGAACACCGGGGAGCTGTTTTTT
>once|TRBV30|NA|TRBJ1-2
CASATGNYGYTF
TGTGCCTCCGCCACAGGGAACTATGGCTACACCTTC
>NA|TRBV7-2|NA|TRBJ1-4
CASSRTLWNEKLFF
TGTGCCAGCAGCCGGACACTTTGGAATGAAAAACTGTTTTTT
>NA|TRBV7-8|NA|TRBJ1-1
CASSSKPTEAFF
TGTGCCAGCAGCTCGAAGCCCACTGAAGCTTTCTTT
>NA|TRBV7-2|TRBD2|TRBJ2-7
CASSSGGAYEQYF
TGTGCCAGCAGCTCCGGGGGGGCCTACGAGCAGTACTTC
>NA|TRBV15|NA|TRBJ2-5
CATSRGRATETQYF
TGTGCCACCAGCAGAGGCAGGGCGACAGAGACCCAGTACTTC
>once|TRBV5-1|TRBD1|TRBJ1-4
CASSRRTGLREKLFF
TGCGCCAGCAGCCGTCGGACAGGGCTAAGGGAAAAACTGTTTTTT
>NA|TRBV7-8|TRBD1|TRBJ2-2
CASSLMGQITGELFF
TGTGCCAGCAGCTTAATGGGACAGATCACCGGGGAGCTGTTTTTT
>NA|TRBV6-2/TRBV6-3|TRBD1|TRBJ2-3
CASSSGTGSTDTQYF
TGTGCCAGCAGTTCCGGGACAGGTAGCACAGATACGCAGTATTTT
>few|TRBV5-5|TRBD1|TRBJ1-3
CASSLGTGQLSGNTIYF
TGTGCCAGCAGCTTGGGGACGGGACAGCTCTCTGGAAACACCATATATTTT
>NA|TRBV11-2|TRBD1|TRBJ1-1
CASSLAFRGQYTEAFF
TGTGCCAGCAGCTTAGCTTTCAGGGGGCAATACACTGAAGCTTTCTTT
>once|TRBV6-5|NA|TRBJ1-1
CASRPEGKPNTEAFF
TGTGCCAGCAGACCTGAGGGAAAACCGAACACTGAAGCTTTCTTT
>NA|TRBV11-3|NA|TRBJ2-5
CASRRTGSETQYF
TGTGCCAGCAGGCGAACAGGGTCTGAGACCCAGTACTTC
>NA|TRBV6-2/TRBV6-3|NA|TRBJ1-5
CASSFRVGNQPQHF
TGTGCCAGCAGTTTCCGGGTTGGAAATCAGCCCCAGCATTTT
>NA|TRBV2|NA|TRBJ1-2
CASNPTAYGYTF
TGTGCCAGCAACCCGACAGCCTATGGCTACACCTTC
>NA|TRBV29-1|NA|TRBJ2-7
CSVEEGSYEQYF
TGCAGCGTTGAGGAGGGATCCTACGAGCAGTACTTC
>NA|TRBV7-2|NA|TRBJ1-6
CASSSGLSNSPLHF
TGTGCCAGCAGCTCGGGACTGAGTAATTCACCCCTCCACTTT
>NA|TRBV27|TRBD1|TRBJ1-5
CASSFWTGGQPQHF
TGTGCCAGCAGTTTTTGGACAGGTGGGCAGCCCCAGCATTTT
>once|TRBV28|NA|TRBJ2-6
CASSNRGANVLTF
TGTGCCAGCAGTAACAGGGGGGCCAACGTCCTGACTTTC
>NA|TRBV5-4|NA|TRBJ2-1
CASSLVMGPNEQFF
TGTGCCAGCAGCTTGGTAATGGGCCCCAATGAGCAGTTCTTC
>NA|TRBV11-2|NA|TRBJ2-3
CASTFRGGTDTQYF
TGTGCCAGCACCTTCAGGGGAGGCACAGATACGCAGTATTTT
>NA|TRBV5-1|TRBD1|TRBJ2-6
CASSLGQGSGANVLTF
TGCGCCAGCAGCTTGGGACAGGGGTCTGGGGCCAACGTCCTGACTTTC
>NA|TRBV7-9|TRBD1|TRBJ1-5
CASSPGQGDSQPQHF
TGTGCCAGCAGCCCTGGACAGGGTGATTCTCAGCCCCAGCATTTT
>NA|TRBV4-3|TRBD2|TRBJ2-1
CASSQDDGLAGGVKQFF
TGCGCCAGCAGCCAAGATGATGGACTAGCGGGGGGGGTTAAGCAGTTCTTC
>NA|TRBV5-6|NA|TRBJ2-1
CASSRTANTAPGYNEQFF
TGTGCCAGCAGCCGGACAGCTAATACCGCCCCGGGCTACAATGAGCAGTTCTTC
>NA|TRBV6-2/TRBV6-3|TRBD2|TRBJ2-7
CASSRISGSSYEQYF
TGTGCCAGCAGCCGGATTAGCGGGAGCTCCTACGAGCAGTACTTC
>few|TRBV21-1|NA|TRBJ2-2
CASSKEGDTGELFF
TGTGCCAGCAGCAAAGAAGGAGACACCGGGGAGCTGTTTTTT